Below, 30 T cell receptor beta chains from the same sample are listed, as sequenced in a study of cytomegalovirus exposure and HLA in healthy donors. Primers: 60 Vbeta forward and 13 Jbeta reverse. The assay was immunoSEQ multiplex PCR, and TCRdb's table has in-frame clones only and misses some. The repertoire holds under 150,000 clones, with around 73% as singletons. Source material: PBMCs. The receptors originated from a man aged 45-65 years in good health and CMV-seronegative.

The rearrangement uses TRBV19 and TRBJ2-2; 8 bases align to TRBD2. This CDR3 is built from 16 residues. CDR1 and CDR2 (germline): LNHDA, SQIVND (reference sequence). V dropped 1 base and J dropped 4; count of bases not matched to a gene: 5. CDR3 residues: CASSIGAAGGTGELFF. For the CDR3, the DNA is TGTGCCAGTAGTATAGGGGCGGCGGGGGGCACCGGGGAGCTGTTTTTT.

The V and J genes are TRBV6-6 and TRBJ2-3, with TRBD2 matching 10 bases. With 6 bases clipped from V and 5 bases from J, the junction kept 5 bases outside the gene matches. The CDR3 runs 14 residues. Germline-derived CDR1 and CDR2 are MNHNY and SVGAGI (reference sequence). In DNA, the CDR3 is TGTGCCAGCAGGCCAGCGGGAGGGGGAGATACGCAGTATTTT. Translated, it gives CASRPAGGGDTQYF.

The CDR3 DNA sequence: TGCGCCAGCAGCCAAGGCGGGACTGCTCAAGAGACCCAGTACTTC. Its translation is CASSQGGTAQETQYF. V usage is TRBV4-1 and J usage is TRBJ2-5; perhaps TRBD2 as D (6 bases). CDR1 is MGHRA, CDR2 YSYEKL, per germline. The CDR3 spans 15 residues. Trimming took 1 base from V and 2 from J, leaving 11 bases between them.

The chain is built from TRBV28 and TRBJ1-2; D is unclear. This CDR3 has 14 residues. Germline assignment: CDR1 MDHEN and CDR2 SYDVKM. V was shortened by 2 bases and J by 4 bases, with 11 bases between the two germline ends. Written as DNA, the CDR3 is TGTGCCAGCAGTTTAACGAGGTTTGGCTATGGCTACACCTTC. This encodes CASSLTRFGYGYTF.

V gene TRBV2 combines with J gene TRBJ2-2; D possibly corresponds to TRBD1 (5 bases). V lost 6 bases and J 3 bases, leaving 11 bases between the germline ends. The CDR3 totals 14 residues. Per the germline V gene, CDR1 is SNHLY and CDR2 is FYNNEI. The CDR3 protein is CASRMAGYTGELFF. The CDR3 DNA reads as TGTGCCAGCAGGATGGCAGGGTACACCGGGGAGCTGTTTTTT.

The sample holds one count of this clone. This chain links TRBV19 with TRBJ2-7; 8 bases align to TRBD2. The CDR3 sequence is 14 residues long. The V gene's germline CDR1 is LNHDA and CDR2 SQIVND (reference sequence). Trimming removed 5 bases from V and 0 bases from J; junction bases left unmatched: 3. This CDR3 is CASSPGTSSYEQYF. The DNA for the CDR3 is TGTGCCAGTAGTCCCGGGACTAGCTCCTACGAGCAGTACTTC.

The rearrangement joins TRBV27 to TRBJ1-5, with D possibly matching TRBD1 (5 bases). CDR3 length: 19 amino acids. The V end lost 6 bases, the J end lost 0 bases, and 24 bases lay between the germline ends. CDR1 and CDR2 (germline): MNHEY, SMNVEV (reference sequence). The CDR3 DNA reads TGTGCCAGCAGGGCGGACGGCAGCGGGGGGTATTATAGCAATCAGCCCCAGCATTTT. Translated: CASRADGSGGYYSNQPQHF.

V is TRBV7-2 and J is TRBJ1-5; D call uncertain. CDR3 length equals 15 residues. Trimming cost V 1 base and J 5 bases, with 12 bases left between them. Germline assignment: CDR1 SGHTA and CDR2 FQGNSA. The CDR3: CASSLEPQLYQPQHF. Written as DNA, the CDR3 is TGTGCCAGCAGCTTAGAACCCCAACTCTATCAGCCCCAGCATTTT.

The chain couples TRBV19 to TRBJ2-3, with TRBD1 matching 9 bases. With 5 bases clipped from V and 3 bases from J, the junction kept 6 bases outside the gene matches. Germline V CDR1 and CDR2: LNHDA, SQIVND (reference sequence). The length of the CDR3 is 15 residues. CDR3 nucleotide sequence: TGTGCCAGTAGTGACCCGGGACAGGGAACAGATACGCAGTATTTT. It codes for CASSDPGQGTDTQYF. The full variable domain, its missing parts supplied by reference TRBV19 and TRBJ2-3, is DGGITQSPKYLFRKEGQNVTLSCEQNLNHDAMYWYRQDPGQGLRLIYYSQIVNDFQKGDIAEGYSVSREKKESFPLTVTSAQKNPTAFYLCASSDPGQGTDTQYFGPGTRLTVL.

The rearrangement links TRBV5-1 to TRBJ1-6; D is perhaps TRBD1 (6 bases). The germline gives CDR1 SGHRS, CDR2 YFSETQ. The CDR3 is 15 amino acids. V dropped 5 bases and J dropped 7 bases, with 16 bases sitting between them. CDR3 in DNA: TGCGCCAGCAGAGGGGGGGTGTCCCCGAATTCACCCCTCCACTTT. Protein sequence: CASRGGVSPNSPLHF.

DNA of the CDR3: TGCAGCGTGAGGGGGCGGGAGGGGGAGTATGAGCAGTTCTTC. Translating it yields CSVRGREGEYEQFF. This chain links TRBV29-1 with TRBJ2-1; 9 positions agree with TRBD2. V was pared by 6 bases and J by 8 bases, with 11 bases of the junction left unmatched. The germline V gene has CDR1 SQVTM and CDR2 ANQGSEA. The length of the CDR3 is 14 residues.

This chain links TRBV5-1 with TRBJ2-3, with D perhaps matching TRBD1 (6 bases). CDR1 and CDR2 (germline): SGHRS, YFSETQ. CDR3 size: 15 residues. V was shortened by 7 bases and J by 1 base, with 16 bases between the two germline ends. As DNA, the CDR3 is TGCGCCAGCGCCCCCTCCAGGGGTGGCACAGATACGCAGTATTTT. Protein sequence: CASAPSRGGTDTQYF.

The chain joins TRBV6-6 to TRBJ2-4, with D hard to call. The CDR3 extends over 13 amino acids. Trimming removed 2 bases from V and 9 bases from J, with 11 bases in between. The germline V gene encodes CDR1 MNHNY and CDR2 SVGAGI (reference sequence). CDR3 residues: CASSYPEISIQYF. Written as DNA, the CDR3 is TGTGCCAGCAGTTACCCGGAGATCAGCATTCAGTACTTC.

The genes are TRBV29-1 and TRBJ1-1; no clear D gene. Deletions cut 2 bases from V and 9 bases from J, with 7 bases between. The germline CDR1 and CDR2 sequences are SQVTM and ANQGSEA. The CDR3 is 10 residues long. The CDR3 bases are TGCAGCGTTGAAACATCGAAAGCTTTCTTT. It is translated as CSVETSKAFF.

There are a few counts of this clone. The rearrangement uses TRBV10-3 and TRBJ1-1; D is perhaps TRBD1 (6 bases). The CDR3 totals 13 residues. V was pared by 7 bases and J by 1 base, with 10 bases between. Looked up from germline, CDR1 is ENHRY and CDR2 is SYGVKD. In nucleotides, the CDR3 is TGTGCCATCAAGGGGGACGGGAACACTGAAGCTTTCTTT. Its translation: CAIKGDGNTEAFF.

Note on this clone: Distinct nucleotide sequences in the sample also encode this CDR3. The chain uses TRBV27 and TRBJ1-2; 8 bases fit TRBD1. The CDR3 sequence is 14 residues long. Trimming took 4 bases from V and 2 from J; bases not matched to a gene: 3. Germline loops: CDR1 MNHEY, CDR2 SMNVEV (reference sequence). In DNA form, the CDR3 reads TGTGCCAGCAGTTCAGGACAGGGAAACTATGGCTACACCTTC. This sequence encodes CASSSGQGNYGYTF.

The chain is built from TRBV16 and TRBJ2-1; 12 bases line up with TRBD2. The CDR3 length is 15 residues. V shed 0 bases and J 15 bases; nucleotides not matched to a gene: 9. Germline loops: CDR1 KGHSY, CDR2 FQNENV. CDR3 DNA sequence: TGTGCCAGCAGCCAATCGTCTAGCGGGAGGGCCCCGGGGTTCTTC. As protein: CASSQSSSGRAPGFF.

The J gene is TRBJ1-5, the V gene TRBV5-8; tentative D call: TRBD1 (6 bases). Germline CDR1 SGHTS, CDR2 YDEGEE. Trimming removed 5 bases from V and 6 bases from J, with 15 bases in between. The CDR3 is made up of 14 amino acids. The CDR3 loop reads CASSWGGGGQPQHF. The CDR3 coding sequence is TGTGCCAGCAGTTGGGGCGGGGGCGGTCAGCCCCAGCATTTT.

This chain joins TRBV28 and TRBJ2-5; perhaps TRBD1 as D (6 bases). CDR1 and CDR2 (germline): MDHEN, SYDVKM. The ends were cut back, 10 bases at V and 5 bases at J, with 11 bases in the middle. The CDR3 consists of 11 residues. The CDR3 DNA reads TGTGCCACTGGACAGCGTGAGACCCAGTACTTC. As protein: CATGQRETQYF.

This clone was picked up a small number of times. This sequence joins TRBV5-1 and TRBJ2-1; 9 nucleotides agree with TRBD1. Germline values: CDR1 SGHRS, CDR2 YFSETQ. Trimming took 0 bases from V and 3 from J; bases not matched to a gene: 4. CDR3 size: 16 residues. This CDR3 reads CASSLAGTGYYNEQFF. CDR3 in DNA: TGCGCCAGCAGCTTGGCCGGGACAGGGTACTACAATGAGCAGTTCTTC.

This chain joins TRBV5-4 and TRBJ1-2; 9 bases agree with TRBD1. The CDR3 contains 15 residues. With V trimmed by 4 bases and J by 4 bases, 8 bases remained unmatched. Per the germline V gene, CDR1 is SGHNT and CDR2 is YYREEE (reference sequence). Written as DNA, the CDR3 is TGTGCCAGCAGCCCCGGGGGGGGACAGGGCTATGGCTACACCTTC. This gives the protein CASSPGGGQGYGYTF. The full variable domain, with the rest looked up from reference TRBV5-4 and TRBJ1-2, is ETGVTQSPTHLIKTRGQQVTLRCSSQSGHNTVSWYQQALGQGPQFIFQYYREEENGRGNFPPRFSGLQFPNYSSELNVNALELDDSALYLCASSPGGGQGYGYTFGSGTRLTVV.

In its sample, this clone was seen once. V is TRBV14 and J is TRBJ2-7; maybe TRBD1 (5 bases). Germline V gene data show CDR1 as SGHDN and CDR2 as FVKESK. The V end lost 6 bases, the J end lost 2 bases, and 14 bases lay between the germline ends. CDR3 length: 14 amino acids. The CDR3 DNA follows: TGTGCCAGCAGTTTACGAGCAGGGACCTACGAGCAGTACTTC. Protein product: CASSLRAGTYEQYF.

CDR3 sequence (DNA): TGTGCCAGTACTAGCGGGAGTGGGAACACCGGGGAGCTGTTTTTT. Encoded protein: CASTSGSGNTGELFF. The rearrangement links TRBV19 to TRBJ2-2; 10 bases align to TRBD2. The germline gives CDR1 LNHDA, CDR2 SQIVND (reference sequence). This CDR3 contains 15 residues. The V and J ends lost 7 bases and 1 base, in that order; junction bases with no gene match: 3. The whole variable domain, filled in from reference TRBV19 and TRBJ2-2, reads DGGITQSPKYLFRKEGQNVTLSCEQNLNHDAMYWYRQDPGQGLRLIYYSQIVNDFQKGDIAEGYSVSREKKESFPLTVTSAQKNPTAFYLCASTSGSGNTGELFFGEGSRLTVL.

The V gene is TRBV28, the J gene TRBJ1-5; 8 bases align to TRBD1. This CDR3 contains 15 residues. The germline CDR1 and CDR2 sequences are MDHEN and SYDVKM. V dropped 5 bases and J dropped 9; count of bases not matched to a gene: 12. The CDR3 DNA is TGTGCCAGCAGTGTCTCCGGACAGGGTTTTAGGCCCCAGCATTTT. It specifies CASSVSGQGFRPQHF.

The rearrangement links TRBV9 to TRBJ2-7, with 15 bases fitting TRBD2. This CDR3 has 20 residues. Germline lookup yields CDR1 SGDLS and CDR2 YYNGEE. V shed 3 bases and J 3 bases; nucleotides not matched to a gene: 16. The CDR3 here is CASSAEPGLAGGPRNYEQYF. The CDR3 DNA sequence: TGTGCCAGCAGCGCGGAGCCAGGACTAGCGGGAGGGCCACGGAACTACGAGCAGTACTTC.

This clone was detected a few times. The chain joins TRBV7-2 to TRBJ2-7; a weak D match, TRBD2 (5 bases). Trimming removed 5 bases from V and 4 bases from J, with 18 bases in between. Germline V gene data show CDR1 as SGHTA and CDR2 as FQGNSA. The CDR3 covers 15 residues. The CDR3, as DNA: TGTGCCAGCAGCCGGGATCTCGGTACCTTTTACGAGCAGTACTTC. Translation gives CASSRDLGTFYEQYF.

The chain uses TRBV10-3 and TRBJ2-1; TRBD2 aligns across 10 bases. Germline CDR1 reads ENHRY; CDR2 reads SYGVKD. J was trimmed by 7 bases and V by 3 bases; bases with no gene match: 6. CDR3 length equals 15 residues. CDR3 residues: CAISDLAGVTNEQFF. The CDR3 DNA is TGTGCCATCAGTGATCTAGCGGGAGTAACGAATGAGCAGTTCTTC.

The chain joins TRBV11-2 to TRBJ2-5, with 11 bases lining up with TRBD2. The trim removed 4 bases at V and 5 bases at J, leaving 6 bases unmatched. Germline CDR1 reads SGHAT; CDR2 reads FQNNGV. The CDR3 length is 15 residues. CDR3 region: CASSSRTSGSETQYF. The CDR3 coding sequence is TGTGCCAGCAGCTCCCGGACTAGCGGGTCGGAGACCCAGTACTTC.

The gene calls are TRBV5-1 and TRBJ2-7; TRBD1 is a possible D gene (5 bases). V dropped 4 bases and J dropped 2 bases, with 13 bases sitting between them. The CDR3 has 14 residues. CDR1 and CDR2 from the germline V gene are SGHRS and YFSETQ. The CDR3, as DNA: TGCGCCAGCAGCCTAGACAGCCTTACCTACGAGCAGTACTTC. Its translation: CASSLDSLTYEQYF.

This chain connects TRBV28 to TRBJ1-2; unclear D gene. V was cut by 3 bases and J by 4 bases, with 12 bases left in between. Germline CDR1 MDHEN, CDR2 SYDVKM. The CDR3 totals 14 residues. The CDR3 DNA reads as TGTGCCAGCAGTTTGTTTGGGCAGTCCTATGGCTACACCTTC. Residues: CASSLFGQSYGYTF.